The 23 T cell receptor beta chains listed next were all sequenced from one sample in a study of blood T cell repertoires in COVID-19. TCRdb's copy holds only in-frame clones and misses some; the assay was immunoSEQ multiplex PCR. The sample carries roughly 200,000 clones, approximately 83% recorded once. Sequenced: peripheral blood. Every receptor here comes from a human donor with active or convalescent COVID-19. The donor label of this sample is uncertain.

The chain uses TRBV5-1 and TRBJ1-1; maybe TRBD1 (6 bases). This CDR3 region has 15 residues. Per germline, CDR1 SGHRS and CDR2 YFSETQ. V lost 4 bases and J 1 base, leaving 14 bases between the germline ends. CDR3 amino acids: CASSPTTGSNTEAFF. The CDR3 DNA reads as TGCGCCAGCAGCCCGACGACAGGCTCGAACACTGAAGCTTTCTTT.

The chain couples TRBV19 to TRBJ1-5, with a possible D match to TRBD1 (6 bases). Germline CDR1 and CDR2: LNHDA and SQIVND (reference sequence). Trimming shortened V by 7 bases and J by 0 bases, and 10 bases separated the two germline ends. The CDR3 has 14 residues. The CDR3 nucleotides are TGTGCCAGTACACAGGGATCTAGCAATCAGCCCCAGCATTTT. This gives the protein CASTQGSSNQPQHF.

This chain uses TRBV19 with TRBJ2-1, with D perhaps TRBD2 (7 bases). Germline CDR1 reads LNHDA; CDR2 reads SQIVND (reference sequence). V was cut by 4 bases and J by 0 bases, with 19 bases left in between. The CDR3 is 18 residues long. The CDR3 loop reads CASSTWAGEGDSYNEQFF. CDR3 bases: TGTGCCAGTAGTACATGGGCGGGAGAGGGGGACTCCTACAATGAGCAGTTCTTC. Drawing the rest from reference TRBV19 and TRBJ2-1, the complete variable domain is DGGITQSPKYLFRKEGQNVTLSCEQNLNHDAMYWYRQDPGQGLRLIYYSQIVNDFQKGDIAEGYSVSREKKESFPLTVTSAQKNPTAFYLCASSTWAGEGDSYNEQFFGPGTRLTVL.

The chain has TRBV5-4 and TRBJ2-5; TRBD2 is a possible D gene (6 bases). The germline gives CDR1 SGHNT, CDR2 YYREEE (reference sequence). The V and J ends lost 4 bases and 3 bases respectively, with 16 bases between them. The CDR3 spans 15 residues. DNA of the CDR3: TGTGCCAGCAGCCTCCCGGGCCAGCGGGAAGAGACCCAGTACTTC. As protein: CASSLPGQREETQYF.

The CDR3 DNA reads TGCGCCAGCAGCCAAGATCCCCCTCAGCGGGGCGCCTACGAGCAGTACTTC. The encoded protein is CASSQDPPQRGAYEQYF. The V gene is TRBV4-3, the J gene TRBJ2-7, with TRBD2 matching over 7 bases. CDR1 LGHNA and CDR2 YSLEER come from the germline V gene. This CDR3 has 17 residues. V was clipped by 0 bases and J by 2 bases; unmatched bases: 10.

The rearrangement uses TRBV29-1 and TRBJ1-2, with TRBD1 matching over 7 bases. V dropped 2 bases and J dropped 8; count of bases not matched to a gene: 8. Germline V gives CDR1 SQVTM, CDR2 ANQGSEA. The CDR3 spans 13 residues. The chain's CDR3 is CSVESGQGGGYTF. Here the CDR3 DNA reads TGCAGCGTTGAAAGTGGGCAGGGGGGCGGCTACACCTTC.

Only a few counts were recorded for this clone. J is TRBJ2-5 and V is TRBV19; no firm D call. CDR3 size: 13 residues. Looked up from germline, CDR1 is LNHDA and CDR2 is SQIVND (reference sequence). V gave up 6 bases and J gave up 5 bases, with 13 bases separating them. The CDR3 is CASSPSRLETQYF. As DNA, the CDR3 is TGTGCCAGTAGCCCATCCAGATTGGAGACCCAGTACTTC.

This chain connects TRBV7-2 to TRBJ1-2, with 7 nucleotides matching TRBD1. This CDR3 has 16 residues. V gave up 5 bases and J gave up 8 bases; unmatched junction bases: 17. Germline lookup yields CDR1 SGHTA and CDR2 FQGNSA. Written as DNA, the CDR3 is TGTGCCAGCAGCACCCATTACCGACAGGGTGGGGTAGGCTACACCTTC. As protein: CASSTHYRQGGVGYTF.

The chain links TRBV6-5 to TRBJ1-5; TRBD1 is a possible D gene (6 bases). CDR1 MNHEY and CDR2 SVGAGI come from the germline V gene. The CDR3 is made up of 12 amino acids. V was pared by 9 bases and J by 4 bases, with 10 bases between. Here the CDR3 reads CASKTGNQPQHF. CDR3 bases: TGTGCCAGTAAGACAGGAAATCAGCCCCAGCATTTT.

The J gene is TRBJ2-5, the V gene TRBV6-2 or TRBV6-3; D is possibly TRBD1 (6 bases). The germline V gene has CDR1 MNHEY and CDR2 SVGEGT. The germline V and J ends were trimmed by 6 bases and 5 bases, with 13 bases remaining between them. The CDR3 extends over 13 amino acids. The CDR3 here is CASSQDSWETQYF. For the CDR3, the DNA is TGTGCCAGCAGCCAGGACAGTTGGGAGACCCAGTACTTC.

The rearrangement uses TRBV5-4 and TRBJ2-7; maybe TRBD1 (6 bases). Per the germline V gene, CDR1 is SGHNT and CDR2 is YYREEE (reference sequence). CDR3 length equals 14 residues. The germline V and J ends were trimmed by 6 bases and 0 bases, with 13 bases remaining between them. Here the CDR3 reads CASTIRGSSYEQYF. CDR3 nucleotide sequence: TGTGCCAGCACCATCAGGGGAAGCTCCTACGAGCAGTACTTC.

The chain links TRBV11-3 to TRBJ2-1, with D perhaps matching TRBD2 (6 bases). Germline loops: CDR1 SGHNT, CDR2 YENEEA. Trimming took off 5 bases at V and 4 bases at J, with 18 bases between the two ends. The CDR3 has 16 amino acids. In DNA, the CDR3 is TGTGCCAGCAGCCCGGGCGGGGTAGGGCCTTACAATGAGCAGTTCTTC. Encoded protein: CASSPGGVGPYNEQFF.

The rearrangement uses TRBV29-1 and TRBJ1-2; 7 nucleotides line up with TRBD1. V gave up 2 bases and J gave up 8 bases; unmatched junction bases: 14. Germline loops: CDR1 SQVTM, CDR2 ANQGSEA. CDR3 length equals 15 residues. CDR3 protein: CSVESLETGEGGYTF. The DNA for the CDR3 is TGCAGCGTTGAATCCTTGGAAACAGGGGAAGGCGGCTACACCTTC.

This chain links TRBV4-3 with TRBJ2-6; a weak D match, TRBD1 (6 bases). The CDR3 has 17 amino acids. Trimming left V 1 base short and J 2 bases short, with 12 bases between. In germline, CDR1 is LGHNA, CDR2 YSLEER. The chain's CDR3 is CASSQGAQGAGANVLTF. Written as DNA, the CDR3 is TGCGCCAGCAGCCAAGGCGCACAGGGTGCTGGGGCCAACGTCCTGACTTTC.

This chain links TRBV7-8 with TRBJ2-4; D is unresolved. The V end was cut by 1 base, the J end by 1 base, with 11 bases between. Germline V CDR1 and CDR2: SGHVS, FQNEAQ. The CDR3 spans 16 residues. CDR3 protein: CASSLGRQHAKNIQYF. CDR3 nucleotides: TGTGCCAGCAGCTTAGGGCGGCAGCACGCCAAAAACATTCAGTACTTC.

The chain links TRBV9 to TRBJ2-3, with D maybe TRBD1 (5 bases). CDR1 SGDLS and CDR2 YYNGEE come from the germline V gene. Trimming left V 0 bases short and J 9 bases short, with 17 bases between. The CDR3 extends over 15 amino acids. Here the CDR3 reads CASSVGQIAFPTQYF. As DNA, the CDR3 is TGTGCCAGCAGCGTAGGACAGATAGCCTTCCCCACGCAGTATTTT.

This chain uses TRBV7-2 with TRBJ2-1, with 12 bases lining up with TRBD1. V dropped 7 bases and J dropped 7; count of bases not matched to a gene: 8. This CDR3 contains 15 residues. Germline CDR1 SGHTA, CDR2 FQGNSA. CDR3 loop: CASTPRDRGRNEQFF. CDR3 nucleotides: TGTGCCAGCACCCCGAGGGACAGGGGGCGAAATGAGCAGTTCTTC.

V is TRBV12-5 and J is TRBJ2-1, with 12 bases identical to TRBD2. Germline V gene data show CDR1 as LGHNT and CDR2 as FRNRAP. The CDR3 loop spans 23 amino acids. Losses at the gene ends were 0 bases for V and 2 bases for J; bases not matched to a gene: 20. In DNA form, the CDR3 reads TGTGCTAGTGGTTTGGTTTGGGGGACAGTGACTAGCGGGAGACCGGATGCCTACAATGAGCAGTTCTTC. It encodes CASGLVWGTVTSGRPDAYNEQFF.

CDR3 coding DNA: TGTGCCAGCAGCCAAGTTTCTAGGAATGAGCAGTTCTTC. Translation gives CASSQVSRNEQFF. The V gene is TRBV3-1 (or the pseudogene TRBV3-2), the J gene TRBJ2-1; D is ambiguous. V lost 1 base and J lost 7, with 8 bases in between. Germline CDR1 and CDR2: LGHDT and YNNKEL (reference sequence). The CDR3 loop spans 13 amino acids.

CDR3 protein: CASSQGGYDQPQHF. Here the CDR3 DNA reads TGTGCCAGCAGCCAGGGAGGGTATGATCAGCCCCAGCATTTT. The chain is built from TRBV6-5 and TRBJ1-5; the D gene is possibly TRBD1 (5 bases). CDR1 and CDR2 (germline): MNHEY, SVGAGI. V was pared by 6 bases and J by 5 bases, with 14 bases between. This CDR3 comprises 14 residues.

This rearrangement joins TRBV9 to TRBJ2-7; 8 nucleotides match TRBD2. J gave up 3 bases and V 0 bases, and 5 bases lay outside the gene matches. Germline-derived CDR1 and CDR2 are SGDLS and YYNGEE. The CDR3 spans 15 residues. This CDR3 reads CASSVGSGSRYEQYF. The DNA for the CDR3 is TGTGCCAGCAGCGTAGGAAGCGGGAGTCGCTACGAGCAGTACTTC.

The table lists this clone with a few counts. The chain uses TRBV20-1 and TRBJ1-6; perhaps TRBD1 as D (5 bases). Per germline, CDR1 DFQATT and CDR2 SNEGSKA (reference sequence). Trimming stripped 3 bases from V and 1 base from J, with 10 bases between. The length of the CDR3 is 15 residues. The DNA of the CDR3 is TGCAGTGCTAGTCAGGGAGGGTCCTATAATTCACCCCTCCACTTT. Translating gives CSASQGGSYNSPLHF.

The chain employs TRBV11-2 and TRBJ2-3, with 9 positions matching TRBD1. This CDR3 has 14 residues. Trimming at V came to 4 bases and at J to 5 bases, leaving 4 bases not matched to a gene. Germline CDR1 is SGHAT and CDR2 is FQNNGV. The CDR3 sequence: CASSSTGGIDTQYF. The DNA of the CDR3 is TGTGCCAGCAGCTCTACAGGGGGCATAGATACGCAGTATTTT.